Listed below are T cell receptor beta chains from one sample, sequenced in a study of T cells in localized non-small cell lung cancer. TCRdb's table, derived via immunoSEQ multiplex PCR, lists solely in-frame clones and lacks some. Of about 40,000 clones listed, more than 75% are singletons. The sample was peripheral blood, taken before any cancer treatment. Every receptor here comes from a man aged 35-69 years with stage I lung adenocarcinoma. CDR3s include the opening cysteine and the closing phenylalanine or tryptophan. D genes are given only for firm matches. Clone size, where shown, is once, few, many, or a class for clones that have expanded.

CASGTAGFSGNTIYF | TGTGCCAGCGGCACAGCGGGATTCTCTGGAAACACCATATATTTT | - | TRBJ1-3 | - | TRBV6-5
CATSRGFGAEEAFF | TGTGCCACCAGCAGAGGCTTCGGGGCTGAAGAAGCTTTCTTT | - | TRBJ1-1 | - | TRBV15
CASSPAAPEAFF | TGTGCCAGCAGCCCGGCGGCGCCCGAAGCTTTCTTT | - | TRBJ1-1 | - | TRBV7-9
CASSLASGRHEQYF | TGTGCCAGCAGCTTAGCTAGCGGGAGGCACGAGCAGTACTTC | once | TRBJ2-7 | TRBD2 | TRBV7-8
CAISGGSSEQFF | TGTGCCATCAGTGGTGGGAGCAGTGAGCAGTTCTTC | - | TRBJ2-1 | - | TRBV10-3
CASNLADTDTQYF | TGTGCCAGCAATCTAGCGGACACAGATACGCAGTATTTT | - | TRBJ2-3 | TRBD2 | TRBV9
CASRILGQGAQNTEAFF | TGTGCCAGCAGAATCCTTGGACAGGGGGCACAGAACACTGAAGCTTTCTTT | - | TRBJ1-1 | TRBD1 | TRBV2
CASSLSTFAAGYTF | TGTGCCAGCAGTTTAAGTACCTTCGCGGCCGGCTACACCTTC | - | TRBJ1-2 | - | TRBV28
CASRPDSSYEQYF | TGCGCCAGCAGACCGGACTCTTCCTACGAGCAGTACTTC | - | TRBJ2-7 | - | TRBV5-1
CASSLARSRETQYF | TGCGCCAGCAGCTTGGCCCGGAGTAGGGAGACCCAGTACTTC | - | TRBJ2-5 | - | TRBV5-1
CASSLAPGQGSLHEQYF | TGTGCCAGCAGCTTAGCGCCGGGACAGGGTTCCCTTCACGAGCAGTACTTC | - | TRBJ2-7 | TRBD1 | TRBV7-6
CASNSGEYSNQPQHF | TGTGCCAGTAATTCCGGGGAGTATAGCAATCAGCCCCAGCATTTT | - | TRBJ1-5 | - | TRBV19
CASSQLVPFTGELFF | TGCGCCAGCAGCCAACTAGTGCCTTTCACCGGGGAGCTGTTTTTT | few | TRBJ2-2 | - | TRBV4-1
CATSRDQWEQYF | TGTGCCACCAGCAGAGATCAGTGGGAGCAGTACTTC | - | TRBJ2-7 | - | TRBV15
CASSVNEEQFF | TGTGCCAGCAGCGTCAATGAGGAGCAGTTCTTC | - | TRBJ2-1 | - | TRBV7-2